The 12 T cell receptor beta chains listed next were all sequenced from one sample in a study of human T cells and chemical hapten exposure. Using its own MiXCR run on the RACE reads, TCRdb lists one record per CDR3 protein. The sample yields over 300,000 distinct CDR3 sequences, 5.1% seen once. The time point: pre-sensitization, week 0. Treatment in this sample: therapeutic diphenylcyclopropenone sensitization with weekly scalp DPC. The material was whole blood, obtained in connection with sensitization to the hapten diphenylcyclopropenone (DPC). The receptor source for this set is a woman aged 45-65 years with alopecia areata. Some clones in this sample may be carry-over from other donors' samples.

This chain links TRBV3-1 with TRBJ2-3; no firm D call. Germline V gene data show CDR1 as LGHDT and CDR2 as YNNKEL (reference sequence). V was cut by 2 bases and J by 2 bases, with 14 bases left in between. This CDR3 region has 16 residues. Written as DNA, the CDR3 is TGTGCCAGCAGCCAACGTATTAGGCAGGACACAGATACGCAGTATTTT. Residues: CASSQRIRQDTDTQYF.

This sequence joins TRBV6-5 and TRBJ1-5; D is perhaps TRBD1 (6 bases). There are 14 residues in the CDR3. Germline lookup yields CDR1 MNHEY and CDR2 SVGAGI. The V and J ends lost 3 bases and 4 bases respectively, with 10 bases between them. This chain's CDR3 is CASSYGDTNQPQHF. CDR3 bases: TGTGCCAGCAGTTATGGGGACACAAATCAGCCCCAGCATTTT.

For the CDR3, the DNA is TGTGCCAGCACCCCCGGGGCCCAGACGAATGAGCAGTTCTTC. Translated: CASTPGAQTNEQFF. V usage is TRBV9 and J usage is TRBJ2-1; D tentatively reads TRBD1 or TRBD2 (5 bases each). The ends were cut back, 6 bases at V and 7 bases at J, with 17 bases in the middle. The germline V gene has CDR1 SGDLS and CDR2 YYNGEE. This CDR3 is built from 14 residues.

The chain carries TRBV28 and TRBJ2-7; no definite D call. The V and J ends lost 6 bases and 11 bases respectively, with 14 bases between them. The CDR3 contains 11 residues. CDR1 MDHEN and CDR2 SYDVKM come from the germline V gene. CDR3 in amino acids: CASRGRAQKYF. The CDR3 DNA is TGTGCCAGCAGGGGTAGGGCCCAGAAGTACTTC.

This clonotype was recorded many times. The chain carries TRBV7-2 and TRBJ1-5; D is unresolved. From germline, CDR1 is SGHTA and CDR2 FQGNSA. The CDR3 totals 17 residues. The ends were cut back, 0 bases at V and 0 bases at J, with 12 bases in the middle. Here the CDR3 DNA reads TGTGCCAGCAGCTTAGCAAGAGAACTGAATAGCAATCAGCCCCAGCATTTT. It specifies CASSLARELNSNQPQHF.

This chain connects TRBV4-1 to TRBJ2-3; D gene ambiguous. The V end lost 1 base, the J end lost 3 bases, and 8 bases lay between the germline ends. The germline V gene has CDR1 MGHRA and CDR2 YSYEKL. The CDR3 is 14 residues long. CDR3 loop: CASSQVIGTDTQYF. The CDR3 region has the DNA TGCGCCAGCAGCCAAGTCATCGGTACAGATACGCAGTATTTT.

This clonotype was detected once. This may stem from a read error, because a much larger clone lies one nucleotide away. The chain employs TRBV12-3 or TRBV12-4 and TRBJ2-1; D not certain. This CDR3 is 13 amino acids long. Between the trimmed V and J ends, which lost 8 bases and 3 bases, there was a span of 11 bases. The CDR3 here is CASVQEIYNEQFF. For the CDR3, the DNA is TGTGCCAGCGTTCAGGAGATCTACAATGAGCAGTTCTTC.

At least ten counts were recorded for this clonotype. The chain carries TRBV7-9 and TRBJ2-7; D is uncertain. This CDR3 contains 14 residues. In germline, CDR1 is SEHNR, CDR2 FQNEAQ (reference sequence). The V end was cut by 6 bases, the J end by 2 bases, with 14 bases between. The CDR3 sequence: CASSSAGSAYEQYF. The CDR3 region has the DNA TGTGCCAGCAGTTCCGCTGGGTCGGCCTACGAGCAGTACTTC.

V and J are TRBV2 and TRBJ2-6; no firm D call. Germline V gene sequence: CDR1 SNHLY, CDR2 FYNNEI. Trimming removed 7 bases from V and 4 bases from J, with 17 bases in between. The CDR3 length is 16 residues. As DNA, the CDR3 is TGTGCCAGCACCCCCGAAGGGTTAACCGGGGCCAACGTCCTGACTTTC. This encodes CASTPEGLTGANVLTF.

There are a few counts of this clonotype. The genes are TRBV10-1 and TRBJ2-5, with a tentative D call TRBD2 (5 bases). CDR3 size: 15 residues. Germline-derived CDR1 and CDR2 are WNHNN and SYGVQD (reference sequence). Trimming left V 0 bases short and J 0 bases short, with 8 bases between. The CDR3 is CASSESEADQETQYF. DNA for the CDR3: TGCGCCAGCAGTGAGTCTGAAGCGGACCAAGAGACCCAGTACTTC.

The table lists this clonotype with many counts. This sequence joins TRBV9 and TRBJ2-1, with 7 bases aligning to TRBD2. The CDR3 contains 17 residues. V lost 0 bases to trimming and J lost 0 bases; unmatched junction nucleotides: 6. The germline gives CDR1 SGDLS, CDR2 YYNGEE. The CDR3 region is CASSVGLAASSYNEQFF. For the CDR3, the DNA is TGTGCCAGCAGCGTAGGCCTAGCGGCTAGCTCCTACAATGAGCAGTTCTTC. Complete variable domain (other parts from reference TRBV9 and TRBJ2-1): DSGVTQTPKHLITATGQRVTLRCSPRSGDLSVYWYQQSLDQGLQFLIQYYNGEERAKGNILERFSAQQFPDLHSELNLSSLELGDSALYFCASSVGLAASSYNEQFFGPGTRLTVL.

V gene TRBV9 combines with J gene TRBJ2-7; 9 bases are shared with TRBD1. With V trimmed by 3 bases and J by 2 bases, 6 bases remained unmatched. The CDR3 covers 15 residues. Germline V lookup: CDR1 SGDLS, CDR2 YYNGEE. The CDR3 sequence is CASSEGGQGTYEQYF. DNA of the CDR3: TGTGCCAGCAGCGAGGGGGGACAGGGTACCTACGAGCAGTACTTC.